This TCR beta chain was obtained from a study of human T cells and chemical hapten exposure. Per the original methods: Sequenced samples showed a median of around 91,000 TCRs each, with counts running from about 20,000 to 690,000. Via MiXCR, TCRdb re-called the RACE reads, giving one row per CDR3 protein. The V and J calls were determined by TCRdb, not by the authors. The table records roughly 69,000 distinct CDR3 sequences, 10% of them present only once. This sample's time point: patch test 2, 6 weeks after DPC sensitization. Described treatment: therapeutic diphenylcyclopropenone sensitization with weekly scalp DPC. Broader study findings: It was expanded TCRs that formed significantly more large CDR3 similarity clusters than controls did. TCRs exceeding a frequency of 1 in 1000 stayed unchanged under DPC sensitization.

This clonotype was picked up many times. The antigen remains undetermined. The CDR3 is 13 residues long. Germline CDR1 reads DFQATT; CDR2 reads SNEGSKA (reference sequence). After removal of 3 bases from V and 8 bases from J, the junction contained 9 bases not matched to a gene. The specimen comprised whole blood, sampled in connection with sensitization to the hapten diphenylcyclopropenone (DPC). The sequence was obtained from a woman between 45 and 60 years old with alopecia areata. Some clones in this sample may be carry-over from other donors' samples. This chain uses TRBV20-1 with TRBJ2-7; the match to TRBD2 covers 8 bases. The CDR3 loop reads CSASREGEGQQYF. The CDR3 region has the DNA TGCAGTGCTAGCCGGGAGGGGGAGGGCCAGCAGTACTTC.